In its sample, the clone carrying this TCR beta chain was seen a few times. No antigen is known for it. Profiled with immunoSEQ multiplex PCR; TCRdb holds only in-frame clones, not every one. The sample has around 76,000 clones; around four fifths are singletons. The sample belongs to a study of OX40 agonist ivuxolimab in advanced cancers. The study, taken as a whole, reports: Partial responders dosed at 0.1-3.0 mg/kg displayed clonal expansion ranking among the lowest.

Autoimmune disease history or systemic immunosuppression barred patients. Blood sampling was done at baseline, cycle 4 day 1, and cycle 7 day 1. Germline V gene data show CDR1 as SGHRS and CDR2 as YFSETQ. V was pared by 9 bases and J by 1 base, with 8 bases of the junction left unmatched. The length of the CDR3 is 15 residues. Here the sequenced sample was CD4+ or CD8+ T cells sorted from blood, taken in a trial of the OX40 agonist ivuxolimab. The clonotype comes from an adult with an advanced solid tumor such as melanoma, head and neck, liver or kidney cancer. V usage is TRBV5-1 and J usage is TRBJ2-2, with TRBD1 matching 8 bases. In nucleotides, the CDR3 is TGCGCCACCAACCCGACAGGGGAGAACACCGGGGAGCTGTTTTTT. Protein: CATNPTGENTGELFF. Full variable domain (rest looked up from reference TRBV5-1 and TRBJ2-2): KAGVTQTPRYLIKTRGQQVTLSCSPISGHRSVSWYQQTPGQGLQFLFEYFSETQRNKGNFPGRFSGRQFSNSRSEMNVSTLELGDSALYLCATNPTGENTGELFFGEGSRLTVL.